What follows are 15 T cell receptor beta chains derived from one specimen sequenced in a study of prognosis after radiotherapy for stage I lung cancer (dated by TCRdb to the early 2020s). Data came from an Illumina HiSeq 3000. The TCR beta CDR3 region was amplified from genomic DNA by two rounds of multiplex PCR. In the first round of PCR, primers specific to each TRBV and TRBJ gene were used, and the primer sequences are filed in Chinese patent CN105087789A. Using fastp at Q25 and MiXCR, TCRdb reprocessed the public reads and kept productive beta chains. Under each unique CDR3 protein, matching rows form one entry showing the most common genes and DNA. A total of 23,000 or so distinct CDR3 sequences appear in this sample, under 40% of them only once. The ten most abundant clones make up 62% of the sample. The sample consisted of PBMCs, taken before or after stereotactic body radiation therapy (not recorded which). These receptors were obtained from a donor aged 50 or older with non-small cell lung cancer.

This clonotype was counted at least ten times. Here the CDR3 DNA reads TGTGCCAGCAGTTTGCTCGCTAGCGGCCAAGAGACCCAGTACTTC. It encodes CASSLLASGQETQYF. The chain carries TRBV12-3 or TRBV12-4 and TRBJ2-5, with TRBD2 matching 7 bases. The CDR3 contains 15 residues. J gave up 1 base and V 3 bases, and 5 bases lay outside the gene matches.

In its sample, this clonotype was seen many times. J is TRBJ1-4 and V is TRBV2, with TRBD1 as a possible D gene (5 bases). The CDR3 loop spans 12 amino acids. CDR1 and CDR2 from the germline V gene are SNHLY and FYNNEI. Deletions cut 7 bases from V and 8 bases from J, with 11 bases between. The DNA of the CDR3 is TGTGCCAGCAACCGGGACCCAGAAAAACTGTTTTTT. Its translation is CASNRDPEKLFF.

The chain couples TRBV7-8 to TRBJ1-6; D is unclear. From germline, CDR1 is SGHVS and CDR2 FQNEAQ. V was pared by 0 bases and J by 8 bases, with 14 bases between. This CDR3 contains 16 residues. The CDR3 region is CASSLAVSTTDSPLHF. The CDR3 coding sequence is TGTGCCAGCAGCTTAGCGGTGTCTACGACGGATTCACCCCTCCACTTT.

This clonotype showed up many times. The chain is built from TRBV5-5 and TRBJ2-7; D is perhaps TRBD2 (6 bases). V was cut by 7 bases and J by 0 bases, with 11 bases left in between. There are 13 residues in the CDR3. In germline, CDR1 is SGHKS, CDR2 YYEKEE (reference sequence). CDR3 sequence (DNA): TGTGCCAGCGGAATAGCGGACTCCTACGAGCAGTACTTC. Translation gives CASGIADSYEQYF.

The V gene is TRBV7-2, the J gene TRBJ2-1; D is undetermined. Germline assignment: CDR1 SGHTA and CDR2 FQGNSA. The ends were cut back, 1 base at V and 8 bases at J, with 12 bases in the middle. The CDR3 totals 14 residues. CDR3 region: CASSLGAAGYEQFF. The CDR3 bases are TGTGCCAGCAGCTTAGGGGCAGCCGGCTATGAGCAGTTCTTC.

V usage is TRBV6-4 and J usage is TRBJ1-6, with 7 bases fitting TRBD1. CDR1 is MRHNA and CDR2 is SNTAGT in the germline V gene. The CDR3 runs 14 residues. The CDR3 coding sequence is TGTGTTAGCAGTGCGACAGGGATGGGGTCACCCCTCCACTTT. It encodes CVSSATGMGSPLHF.

Details on this clonotype: This likely traces to a read error, being one base from a far larger clone. The rearrangement links TRBV6-1 to TRBJ2-5, with TRBD2 identical over 11 bases. Germline values: CDR1 MNHNS, CDR2 SASEGT. There are 12 residues in the CDR3. CDR3 residues: CASREGLAEHFF. CDR3 DNA: TGTGCCAGCAGGGAGGGACTAGCGGAGCACTTCTTC.

This clonotype was detected ten times or more. The V and J genes are TRBV19 and TRBJ1-2, with TRBD1 identical over 7 bases. V lost 4 bases, J lost 3 bases, and 5 bases stayed unmatched. The germline CDR1 and CDR2 sequences are LNHDA and SQIVND (reference sequence). The CDR3 loop spans 14 amino acids. CDR3 loop: CASSTGQVYYGYTF. In nucleotides, the CDR3 is TGTGCCAGTAGTACCGGACAGGTCTACTATGGCTACACCTTC. The variable domain in full, completed from reference TRBV19 and TRBJ1-2, reads DGGITQSPKYLFRKEGQNVTLSCEQNLNHDAMYWYRQDPGQGLRLIYYSQIVNDFQKGDIAEGYSVSREKKESFPLTVTSAQKNPTAFYLCASSTGQVYYGYTFGSGTRLTVV.

This clonotype was seen many times. The genes are TRBV4-1 and TRBJ2-3; tentatively, D is TRBD1 or TRBD2 (5 bases each). The CDR3 consists of 16 residues. The ends were cut back, 4 bases at V and 5 bases at J, with 19 bases in the middle. In germline, CDR1 is MGHRA, CDR2 YSYEKL. CDR3 protein: CASSLKPGTSGDTQYF. The CDR3 bases are TGCGCCAGCAGCCTTAAACCCGGGACCTCCGGAGATACGCAGTATTTT.

Turning to this clonotype: Only one base separates this from a far larger clonotype, so it likely reflects a read error. The V and J genes are TRBV6-8 and TRBJ2-3; D is perhaps TRBD2 (6 bases). The CDR3 length is 17 residues. V was trimmed by 5 bases and J by 1 base, leaving 19 bases between them. Germline loops: CDR1 MNHGY, CDR2 SAAAGT. CDR3 nucleotide sequence: TGTGCCAGCAGTCCCAGCCCGACGGGAGAGGGCACAGATACGCAGTATTTT. Its translation: CASSPSPTGEGTDTQYF.

This clonotype appeared many times. V is TRBV12-3 or TRBV12-4 and J is TRBJ2-2; TRBD2 matches at 15 bases. The CDR3 spans 18 residues. J was trimmed by 5 bases and V by 6 bases; bases with no gene match: 10. As DNA, the CDR3 is TGTGCCAGCAGCGCCCTTAGGACTAGCGGGAGGGGGACCGGGGAGCTGTTTTTT. Translating gives CASSALRTSGRGTGELFF.

This clonotype was detected ten times or more. The J gene is TRBJ2-3, the V gene TRBV11-1, with 12 positions matching TRBD2. There are 16 residues in the CDR3. V lost 4 bases to trimming and J lost 4 bases; unmatched junction nucleotides: 6. Germline CDR1 is SGHAT and CDR2 is FQDESV (reference sequence). The CDR3 is CASSSVTSGRADTQYF. CDR3 sequence (DNA): TGTGCCAGCAGCTCCGTGACTAGCGGGAGAGCAGATACGCAGTATTTT.

The V gene is TRBV7-2, the J gene TRBJ2-1; D is unclear. The CDR3 is 13 residues long. Per the germline V gene, CDR1 is SGHTA and CDR2 is FQGNSA. V lost 7 bases and J lost 5, with 12 bases in between. This CDR3 reads CASTSVGDNEQFF. The CDR3 DNA is TGTGCCAGCACCTCGGTGGGTGACAATGAGCAGTTCTTC.

This clonotype appeared many times. This chain connects TRBV11-2 to TRBJ1-1; maybe TRBD1 (5 bases). The CDR3 contains 14 residues. V was clipped by 1 base and J by 1 base, with 7 bases between them. Germline V lookup: CDR1 SGHAT, CDR2 FQNNGV. CDR3 nucleotides: TGTGCCAGCAGCTTAGGCGGGACGAACACTGAAGCTTTCTTT. It translates to CASSLGGTNTEAFF.

For the CDR3, the DNA is TGTGCCAGCAGTTCCGATTACAGGGGCCCTACCTACGAGCAGTACTTC. It encodes CASSSDYRGPTYEQYF. The J gene is TRBJ2-7, the V gene TRBV6-9; TRBD1 matches at 7 bases. V lost 4 bases and J lost 2; bases outside the gene matches: 11. Germline V lookup: CDR1 MNHGY, CDR2 SVAAGI. The CDR3 runs 16 residues.